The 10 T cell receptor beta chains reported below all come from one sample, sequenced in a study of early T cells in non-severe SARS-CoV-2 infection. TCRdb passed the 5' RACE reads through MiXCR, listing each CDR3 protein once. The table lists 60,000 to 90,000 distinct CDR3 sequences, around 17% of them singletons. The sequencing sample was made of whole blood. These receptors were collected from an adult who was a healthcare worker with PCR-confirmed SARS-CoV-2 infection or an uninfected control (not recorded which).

The chain's CDR3 is CAYTGTGRFGGYTF. The CDR3 DNA is TGTGCCTACACCGGGACAGGGAGATTTGGTGGCTACACCTTC. This sequence joins TRBV30 and TRBJ1-2; TRBD1 aligns across 9 bases. This CDR3 has 14 amino acids. With V trimmed by 7 bases and J by 7 bases, 13 bases remained unmatched. CDR1 and CDR2 from the germline V gene are GTSNPN and SVGIG (reference sequence).

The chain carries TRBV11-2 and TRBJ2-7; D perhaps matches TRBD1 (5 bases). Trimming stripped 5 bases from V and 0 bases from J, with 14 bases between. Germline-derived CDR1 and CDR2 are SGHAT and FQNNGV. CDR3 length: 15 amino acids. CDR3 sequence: CASSPRGRDSYEQYF. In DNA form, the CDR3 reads TGTGCCAGCAGCCCCCGCGGCAGGGACTCCTACGAGCAGTACTTC. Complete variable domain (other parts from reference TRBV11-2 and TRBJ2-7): EAGVAQSPRYKIIEKRQSVAFWCNPISGHATLYWYQQILGQGPKLLIQFQNNGVVDDSQLPKDRFSAERLKGVDSTLKIQPAKLEDSAVYLCASSPRGRDSYEQYFGPGTRLTVT.

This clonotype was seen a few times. CDR3 loop: CASSEDWNEQFF. The DNA of the CDR3 is TGTGCCAGCAGTGAGGACTGGAATGAGCAGTTCTTC. The V gene is TRBV6-6, the J gene TRBJ2-1, with D possibly TRBD2 on 5 matching bases. Trimming took 5 bases from V and 7 from J, leaving 9 bases between them. The CDR3 consists of 12 residues. From germline, CDR1 is MNHNY and CDR2 SVGAGI (reference sequence).

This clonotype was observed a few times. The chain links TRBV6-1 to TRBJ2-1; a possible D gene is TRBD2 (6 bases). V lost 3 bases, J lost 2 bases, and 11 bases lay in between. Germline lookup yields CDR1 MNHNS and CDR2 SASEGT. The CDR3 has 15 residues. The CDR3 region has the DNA TGTGCCAGCAGTGATGGGGGGTTCGCCTACAATGAGCAGTTCTTC. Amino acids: CASSDGGFAYNEQFF.

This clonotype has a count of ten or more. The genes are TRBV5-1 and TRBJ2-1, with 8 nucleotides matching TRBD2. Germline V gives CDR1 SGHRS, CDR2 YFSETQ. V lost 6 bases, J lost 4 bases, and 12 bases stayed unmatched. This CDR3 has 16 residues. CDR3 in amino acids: CASTLGQRESYNEQFF. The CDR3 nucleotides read TGCGCCAGCACCCTGGGTCAGCGGGAGAGTTACAATGAGCAGTTCTTC.

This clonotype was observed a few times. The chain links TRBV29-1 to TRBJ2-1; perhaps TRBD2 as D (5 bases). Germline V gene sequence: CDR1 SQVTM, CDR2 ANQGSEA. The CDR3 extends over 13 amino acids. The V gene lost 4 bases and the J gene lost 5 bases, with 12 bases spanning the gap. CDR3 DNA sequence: TGCAGCGTTGCGAGGGTAGCCAACAATGAGCAGTTCTTC. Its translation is CSVARVANNEQFF.

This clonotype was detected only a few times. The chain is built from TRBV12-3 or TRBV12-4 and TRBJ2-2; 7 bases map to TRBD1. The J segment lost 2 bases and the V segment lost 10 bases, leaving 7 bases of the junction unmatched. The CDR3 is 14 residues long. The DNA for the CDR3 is TGTGCCATCCAGGGGGACCCCAACACCGGGGAGCTGTTTTTT. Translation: CAIQGDPNTGELFF.

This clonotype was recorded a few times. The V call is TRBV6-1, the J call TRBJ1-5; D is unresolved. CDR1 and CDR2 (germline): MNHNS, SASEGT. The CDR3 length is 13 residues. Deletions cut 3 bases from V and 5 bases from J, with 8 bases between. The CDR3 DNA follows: TGTGCCAGCAGTGACAGGATCCATCAGCCCCAGCATTTT. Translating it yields CASSDRIHQPQHF.

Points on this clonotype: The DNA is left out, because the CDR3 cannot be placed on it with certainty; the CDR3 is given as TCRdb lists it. CDR3 sequence reads: CASSLFGGGTDTLYF. This chain connects TRBV12-3 or TRBV12-4 to TRBJ2-3. The CDR3 totals 15 residues, both ends included.

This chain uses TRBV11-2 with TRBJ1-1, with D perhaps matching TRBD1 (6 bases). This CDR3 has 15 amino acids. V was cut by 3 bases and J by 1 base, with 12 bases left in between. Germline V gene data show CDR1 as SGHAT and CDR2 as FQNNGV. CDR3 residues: CASSLTGQRNTEAFF. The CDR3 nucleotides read TGTGCCAGCAGCTTGACCGGACAGAGGAACACTGAAGCTTTCTTT.